Many counts were recorded for the clone carrying this T cell receptor (beta chain). The antigen remains undetermined. TCRdb re-analysed the 5' RACE reads in MiXCR, keeping a single row per CDR3 protein. Of tens of thousands of distinct CDR3 sequences in the sample, 5.3% were seen once. This entry belongs to a study of CD8 T cells in ankylosing spondylitis. Study-level findings and limits: In peripheral blood, disease-linked CD8+ clones occurred at relatively low frequencies.

Germline assignment: CDR1 PRHDT and CDR2 FYEKMQ (reference sequence). Trimming left V 0 bases short and J 4 bases short, with 13 bases between. CDR3 length equals 16 residues. The sequence derives from a male donor with ankylosing spondylitis or in good health (not recorded which). Sample: blood, either unsorted or a sorted T cell fraction (not recorded which). The rearrangement uses TRBV13 and TRBJ2-1, with D possibly being TRBD1 (6 bases). The chain's CDR3 is CASSLGSGGQYNEQFF. The CDR3 bases are TGTGCCAGCAGCTTAGGTTCAGGAGGACAGTACAATGAGCAGTTCTTC.